This T cell receptor beta chain comes out of a study of cytomegalovirus exposure and HLA in healthy donors. Details on this clone: Its antigen is as yet unknown.

Primers included in the PCR were 60 Vbeta and 13 Jbeta primers. Generated by immunoSEQ multiplex PCR, the TCRdb table keeps only in-frame clones and is missing some. Among roughly 100,000 clones listed, 70% to 80% were seen once. Overall study results and limits: Later analysis identified around 15,000 TCR beta sequences associated with HLA alleles, using a false discovery rate threshold of 0.05. Overall, around 160 TCR beta chains were annotated as cytomegalovirus-associated.

Sequenced: PBMCs. The receptor comes from a male donor in good health and CMV-seropositive.

Here the CDR3 reads CATSRAGGSSNEQFF. CDR3 nucleotides: TGTGCCACCAGCAGAGCGGGCGGGAGCTCCAATGAGCAGTTCTTC. The chain joins TRBV15 to TRBJ2-1; 7 bases agree with TRBD2. The V segment lost 1 base and the J segment 6 bases; nucleotides outside the gene matches: 6. This CDR3 contains 15 residues. Germline V gene data show CDR1 as LNHNV and CDR2 as YYDKDF (reference sequence).